This note documents a single T cell receptor (delta chain) sequence. With a much larger clone just one base away, this may be a read error. Different DNA sequences within this sample yield the same CDR3. The data belong to a study of gamma-delta chains in newborns, infants, children. On the study more broadly: Innate gammadelta T cells reportedly expand polyclonally right after birth, driven by microbial exposure, per the title.

Germline values: CDR1 GEAIGNYY, CDR2 EKD. The CDR3 is 17 amino acids. TCRdb reapplied CATT to the reads. The sample consists of 15,000 or so delta-chain clones, 7.3% of them appearing once. This sequence joins TRDV2 and TRDJ2; D gene uncertain. Sequencing was done on a sample of blood. The sequence derives from a child who was a newborn, infant or young child, either healthy, febrile or measles-vaccinated (not recorded which). The CDR3 DNA is TGTGCCTGTGACTCCCTTGTGGGTTCTCCTTTGACGGCACAACTCTTCTTT. It is translated as CACDSLVGSPLTAQLFF.